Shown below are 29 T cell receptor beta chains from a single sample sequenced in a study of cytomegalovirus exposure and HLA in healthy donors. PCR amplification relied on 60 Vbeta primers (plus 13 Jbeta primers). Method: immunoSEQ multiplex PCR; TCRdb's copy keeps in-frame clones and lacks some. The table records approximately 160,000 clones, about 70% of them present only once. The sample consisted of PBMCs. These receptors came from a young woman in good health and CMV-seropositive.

In nucleotides, the CDR3 is TGTGCCAGTAGTATGGGGACAGGCGGCTACGAGCAGTACTTC. Amino acid sequence: CASSMGTGGYEQYF. The V call is TRBV19, the J call TRBJ2-7, with 8 bases lining up with TRBD1. The V and J ends lost 3 bases and 3 bases, in that order; junction bases with no gene match: 4. The CDR3 consists of 14 residues. Looked up from germline, CDR1 is LNHDA and CDR2 is SQIVND (reference sequence).

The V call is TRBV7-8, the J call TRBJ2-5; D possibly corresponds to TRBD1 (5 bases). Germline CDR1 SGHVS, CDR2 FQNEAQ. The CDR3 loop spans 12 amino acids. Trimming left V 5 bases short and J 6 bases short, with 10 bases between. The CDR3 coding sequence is TGTGCCAGCAGCCCACAGGACCAGACCCAGTACTTC. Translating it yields CASSPQDQTQYF.

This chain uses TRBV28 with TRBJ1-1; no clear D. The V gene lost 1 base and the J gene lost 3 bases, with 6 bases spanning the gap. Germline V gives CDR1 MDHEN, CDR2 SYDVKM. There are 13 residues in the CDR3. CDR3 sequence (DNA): TGTGCCAGCAGTTTATTTCGTTACACTGAAGCTTTCTTT. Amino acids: CASSLFRYTEAFF.

The CDR3 DNA reads TGTGCCAGCAGTGACCCTAGGGGTAGGTATCAGCCCCAGCATTTT. It yields the protein CASSDPRGRYQPQHF. The chain recombines TRBV6-6 with TRBJ1-5; perhaps TRBD1 as D (5 bases). Germline CDR1 reads MNHNY; CDR2 reads SVGAGI (reference sequence). V lost 5 bases to trimming and J lost 5 bases, with 16 bases between them. This CDR3 region has 15 residues.

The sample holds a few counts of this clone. CDR3 nucleotide sequence: TGTGCCAGCAGTGAATGGAGAGGGGGCCTGAACACTGAAGCTTTCTTT. Translated: CASSEWRGGLNTEAFF. The chain combines TRBV6-1 with TRBJ1-1; TRBD1 matches at 7 bases. This CDR3 region has 16 residues. V was clipped by 2 bases and J by 0 bases; unmatched bases: 6. In germline, CDR1 is MNHNS, CDR2 SASEGT.

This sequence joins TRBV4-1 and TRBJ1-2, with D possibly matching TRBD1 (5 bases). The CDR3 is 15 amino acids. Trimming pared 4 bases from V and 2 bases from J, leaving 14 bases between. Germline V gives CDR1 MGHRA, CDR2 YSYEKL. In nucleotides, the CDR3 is TGCGCCAGCAGCCTGGGTTTCGGGGGAAACTATGGCTACACCTTC. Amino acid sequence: CASSLGFGGNYGYTF.

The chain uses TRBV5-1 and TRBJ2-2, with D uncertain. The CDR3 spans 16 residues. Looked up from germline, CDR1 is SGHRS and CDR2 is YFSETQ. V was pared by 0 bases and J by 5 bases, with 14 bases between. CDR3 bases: TGCGCCAGCAGCTTGGTGGCTTCCCCCCCAACCGGGGAGCTGTTTTTT. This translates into CASSLVASPPTGELFF.

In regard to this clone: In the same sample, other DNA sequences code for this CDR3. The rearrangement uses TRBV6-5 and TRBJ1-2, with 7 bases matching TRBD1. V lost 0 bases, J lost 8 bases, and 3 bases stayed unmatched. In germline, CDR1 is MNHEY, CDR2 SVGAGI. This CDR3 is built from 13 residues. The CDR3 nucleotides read TGTGCCAGCAGTTACTCGACCAGGGGGGGCTACACCTTC. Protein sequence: CASSYSTRGGYTF.

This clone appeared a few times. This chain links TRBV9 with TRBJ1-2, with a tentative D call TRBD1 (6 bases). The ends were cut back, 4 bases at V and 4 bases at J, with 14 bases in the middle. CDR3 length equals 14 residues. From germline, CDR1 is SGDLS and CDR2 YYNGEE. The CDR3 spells CASSPSTDSYGYTF. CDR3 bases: TGTGCCAGCAGCCCATCGACGGACAGCTATGGCTACACCTTC.

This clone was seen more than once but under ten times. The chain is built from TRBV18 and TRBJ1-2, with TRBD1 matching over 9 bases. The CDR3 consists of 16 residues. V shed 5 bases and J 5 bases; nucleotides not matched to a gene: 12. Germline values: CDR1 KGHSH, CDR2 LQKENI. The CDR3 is CASSSGTGSNAYGYTF. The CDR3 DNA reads TGTGCCAGCTCATCCGGGACAGGGAGTAATGCTTATGGCTACACCTTC. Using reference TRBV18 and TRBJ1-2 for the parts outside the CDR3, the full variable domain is NAGVMQNPRHLVRRRGQEARLRCSPMKGHSHVYWYRQLPEEGLKFMVYLQKENIIDESGMPKERFSAEFPKEGPSILRIQQVVRGDSAAYFCASSSGTGSNAYGYTFGSGTRLTVV.

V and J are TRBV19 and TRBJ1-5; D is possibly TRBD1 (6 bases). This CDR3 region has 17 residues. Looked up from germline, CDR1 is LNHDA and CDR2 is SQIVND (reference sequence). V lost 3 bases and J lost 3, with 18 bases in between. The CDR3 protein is CASSILRGRTVNQPQHF. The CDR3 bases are TGTGCCAGTAGTATTCTAAGGGGACGGACAGTCAATCAGCCCCAGCATTTT.

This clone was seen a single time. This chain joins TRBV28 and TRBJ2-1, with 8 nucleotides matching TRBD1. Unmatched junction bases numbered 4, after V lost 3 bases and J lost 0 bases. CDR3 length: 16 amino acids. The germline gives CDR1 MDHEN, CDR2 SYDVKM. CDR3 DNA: TGTGCCAGCAGTTTTGGACAGGGAAACTCCTACAATGAGCAGTTCTTC. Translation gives CASSFGQGNSYNEQFF.

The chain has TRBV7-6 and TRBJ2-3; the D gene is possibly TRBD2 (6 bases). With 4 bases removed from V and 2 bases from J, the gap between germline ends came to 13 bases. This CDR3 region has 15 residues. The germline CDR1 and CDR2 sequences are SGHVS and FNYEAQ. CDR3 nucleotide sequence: TGTGCCAGCAGCTCGACTAGAGTGATCACAGATACGCAGTATTTT. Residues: CASSSTRVITDTQYF.

The CDR3: CASSIDREGSTQYF. The CDR3 region has the DNA TGTGCCAGTAGTATAGATCGAGAGGGAAGTACGCAGTATTTT. The J gene is TRBJ2-3, the V gene TRBV19; TRBD2 is a possible D gene (5 bases). V lost 0 bases and J lost 8, with 12 bases in between. Germline CDR1 is LNHDA and CDR2 is SQIVND (reference sequence). This CDR3 has 14 residues.

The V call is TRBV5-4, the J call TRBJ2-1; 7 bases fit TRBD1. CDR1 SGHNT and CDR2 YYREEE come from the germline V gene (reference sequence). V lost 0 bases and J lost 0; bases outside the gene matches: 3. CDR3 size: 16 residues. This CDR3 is CASSLGGGGSYNEQFF. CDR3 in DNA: TGTGCCAGCAGCTTGGGAGGGGGCGGCTCCTACAATGAGCAGTTCTTC.

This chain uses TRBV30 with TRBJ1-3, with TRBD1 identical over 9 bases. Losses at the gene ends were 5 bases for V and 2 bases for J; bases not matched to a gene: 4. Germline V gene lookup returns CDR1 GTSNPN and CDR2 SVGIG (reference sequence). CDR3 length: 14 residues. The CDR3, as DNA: TGTGCCTGGGGACAGGGGACTACTGGAAACACCATATATTTT. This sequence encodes CAWGQGTTGNTIYF.

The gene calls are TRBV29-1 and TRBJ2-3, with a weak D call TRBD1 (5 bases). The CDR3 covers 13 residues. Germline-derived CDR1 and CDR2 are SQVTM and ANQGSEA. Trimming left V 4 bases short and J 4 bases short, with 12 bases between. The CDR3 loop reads CSVAPQGADTQYF. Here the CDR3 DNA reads TGCAGCGTTGCCCCACAAGGGGCAGATACGCAGTATTTT.

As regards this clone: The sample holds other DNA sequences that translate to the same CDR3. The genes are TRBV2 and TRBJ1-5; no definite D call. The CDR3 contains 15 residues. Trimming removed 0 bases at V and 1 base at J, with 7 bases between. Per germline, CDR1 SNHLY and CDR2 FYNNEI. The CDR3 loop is CASSEARGSNQPQHF. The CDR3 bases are TGTGCCAGCAGTGAAGCGCGAGGGAGCAATCAGCCCCAGCATTTT.

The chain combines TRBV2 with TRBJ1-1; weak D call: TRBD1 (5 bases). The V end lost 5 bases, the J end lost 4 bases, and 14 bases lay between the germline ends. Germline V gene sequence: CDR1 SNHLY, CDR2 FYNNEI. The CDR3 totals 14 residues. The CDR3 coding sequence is TGTGCCAGCAGTCTTGGCAGGGCGGCCACTGAAGCTTTCTTT. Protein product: CASSLGRAATEAFF.

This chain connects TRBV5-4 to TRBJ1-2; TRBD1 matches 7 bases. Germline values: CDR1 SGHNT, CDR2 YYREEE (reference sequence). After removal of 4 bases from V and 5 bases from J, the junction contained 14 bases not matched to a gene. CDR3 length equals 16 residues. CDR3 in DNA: TGTGCCAGCAGCCCCGCCAGACAGGGAGTCACGTATGGCTACACCTTC. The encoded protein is CASSPARQGVTYGYTF.

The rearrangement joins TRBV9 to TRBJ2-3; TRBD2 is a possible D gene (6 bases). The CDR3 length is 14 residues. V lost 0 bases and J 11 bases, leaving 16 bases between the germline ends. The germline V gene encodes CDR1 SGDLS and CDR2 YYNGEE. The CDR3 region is CASSVVDSGYRQYF. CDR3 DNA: TGTGCCAGCAGCGTAGTTGATAGCGGATACCGGCAGTATTTT.

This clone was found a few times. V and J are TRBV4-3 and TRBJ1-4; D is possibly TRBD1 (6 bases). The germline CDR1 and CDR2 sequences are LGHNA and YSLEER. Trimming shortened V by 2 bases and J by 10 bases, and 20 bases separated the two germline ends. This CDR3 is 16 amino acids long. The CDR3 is CASSQQDRPMVGKLFF. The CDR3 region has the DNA TGCGCCAGCAGCCAACAAGACAGGCCGATGGTAGGAAAACTGTTTTTT.

CDR3 coding DNA: TGTGCCAGCAGTATAAGTCATGACAACCAAGAGACCCAGTACTTC. This codes for CASSISHDNQETQYF. The V call is TRBV28, the J call TRBJ2-5, with D unclear. CDR1 is MDHEN, CDR2 SYDVKM, per germline. V was cut by 5 bases and J by 0 bases, with 13 bases left in between. This CDR3 is 15 amino acids long.

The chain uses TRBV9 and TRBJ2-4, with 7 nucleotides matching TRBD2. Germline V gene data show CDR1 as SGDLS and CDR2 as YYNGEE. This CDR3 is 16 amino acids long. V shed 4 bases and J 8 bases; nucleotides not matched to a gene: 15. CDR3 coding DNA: TGTGCCAGCAGCCCGAGGATGGGGGAGGGCCGGGACATTCAGTACTTC. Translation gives CASSPRMGEGRDIQYF. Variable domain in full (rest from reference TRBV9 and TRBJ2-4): DSGVTQTPKHLITATGQRVTLRCSPRSGDLSVYWYQQSLDQGLQFLIQYYNGEERAKGNILERFSAQQFPDLHSELNLSSLELGDSALYFCASSPRMGEGRDIQYFGAGTRLSVL.

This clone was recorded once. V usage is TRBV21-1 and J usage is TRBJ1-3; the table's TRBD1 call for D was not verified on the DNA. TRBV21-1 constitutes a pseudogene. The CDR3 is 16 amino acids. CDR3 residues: CASSGATGDSGNTIYF. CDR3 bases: TGTGCCAGCAGCGGGGCGACAGGGGACTCTGGAAACACCATATATTTT.

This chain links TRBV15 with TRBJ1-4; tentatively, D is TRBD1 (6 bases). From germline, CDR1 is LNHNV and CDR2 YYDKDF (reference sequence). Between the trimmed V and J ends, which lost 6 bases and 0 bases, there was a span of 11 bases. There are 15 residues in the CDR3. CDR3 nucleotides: TGTGCCACCAGTAGGGGGGGTGCAACTAATGAAAAACTGTTTTTT. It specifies CATSRGGATNEKLFF. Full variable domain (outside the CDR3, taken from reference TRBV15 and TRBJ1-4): DAMVIQNPRYQVTQFGKPVTLSCSQTLNHNVMYWYQQKSSQAPKLLFHYYDKDFNNEADTPDNFQSRRPNTSFCFLDIRSPGLGDTAMYLCATSRGGATNEKLFFGSGTQLSVL.

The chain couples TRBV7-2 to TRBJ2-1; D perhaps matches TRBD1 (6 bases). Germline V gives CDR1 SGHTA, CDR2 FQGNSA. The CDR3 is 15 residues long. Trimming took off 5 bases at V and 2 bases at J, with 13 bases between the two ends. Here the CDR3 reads CASSLSTGAYNEQFF. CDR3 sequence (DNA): TGTGCCAGCAGCCTTTCGACAGGAGCCTACAATGAGCAGTTCTTC.

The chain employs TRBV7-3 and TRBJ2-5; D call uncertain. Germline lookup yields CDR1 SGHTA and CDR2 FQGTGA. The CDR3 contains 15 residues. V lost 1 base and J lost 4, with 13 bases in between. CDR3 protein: CASSLRAGTRETQYF. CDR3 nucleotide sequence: TGTGCCAGCAGCTTAAGGGCTGGAACCAGAGAGACCCAGTACTTC.

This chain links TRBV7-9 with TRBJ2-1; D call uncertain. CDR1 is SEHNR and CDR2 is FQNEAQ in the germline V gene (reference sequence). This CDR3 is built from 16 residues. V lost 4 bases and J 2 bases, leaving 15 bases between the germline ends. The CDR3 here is CASSSYSTVTYNEQFF. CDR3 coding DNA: TGTGCCAGCAGCTCCTATTCCACCGTAACCTACAATGAGCAGTTCTTC.